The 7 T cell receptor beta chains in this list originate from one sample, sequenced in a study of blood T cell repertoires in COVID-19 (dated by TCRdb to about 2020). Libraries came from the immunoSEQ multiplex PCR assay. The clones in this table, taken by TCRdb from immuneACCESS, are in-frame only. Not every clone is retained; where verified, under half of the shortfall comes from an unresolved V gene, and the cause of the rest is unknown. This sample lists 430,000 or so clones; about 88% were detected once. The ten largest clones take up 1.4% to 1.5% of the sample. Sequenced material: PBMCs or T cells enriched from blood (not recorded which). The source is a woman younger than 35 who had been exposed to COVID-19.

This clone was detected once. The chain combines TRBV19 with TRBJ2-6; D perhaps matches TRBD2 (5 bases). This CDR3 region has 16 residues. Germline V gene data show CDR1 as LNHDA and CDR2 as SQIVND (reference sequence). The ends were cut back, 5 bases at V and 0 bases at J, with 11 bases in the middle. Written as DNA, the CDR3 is TGTGCCAGTAGTGGGCGAGGGAGCTCTGGGGCCAACGTCCTGACTTTC. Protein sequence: CASSGRGSSGANVLTF.

DNA of the CDR3: TGTGCCAACGAGGCGACAGGGGCCGAGCAGTACTTC. This encodes CANEATGAEQYF. The rearrangement joins TRBV2 to TRBJ2-7, with 8 bases lining up with TRBD1. CDR1 and CDR2 (germline): SNHLY, FYNNEI. The CDR3 covers 12 residues. V trimming: 10 bases; J trimming: 6 bases; junction bases outside the gene matches: 8. The full variable domain, completed using reference TRBV2 and TRBJ2-7, is EPEVTQTPSHQVTQMGQEVILRCVPISNHLYFYWYRQILGQKVEFLVSFYNNEISEKSEIFDDQFSVERPDGSNFTLKIRSTKLEDSAMYFCANEATGAEQYFGPGTRLTVT.

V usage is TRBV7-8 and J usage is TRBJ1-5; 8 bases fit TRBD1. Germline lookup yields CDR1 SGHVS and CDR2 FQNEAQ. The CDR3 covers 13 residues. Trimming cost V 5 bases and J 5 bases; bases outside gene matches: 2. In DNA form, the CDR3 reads TGTGCCAGCAGCCCGGACAGGGATCAGCCCCAGCATTTT. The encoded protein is CASSPDRDQPQHF.

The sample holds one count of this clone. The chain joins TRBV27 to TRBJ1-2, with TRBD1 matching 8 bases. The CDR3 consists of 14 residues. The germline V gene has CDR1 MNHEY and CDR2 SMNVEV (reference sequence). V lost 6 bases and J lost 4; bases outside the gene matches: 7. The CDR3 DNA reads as TGTGCCAGCAGACCCCAGGGGGCCCGCTATGGCTACACCTTC. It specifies CASRPQGARYGYTF.

CDR3 residues: CASSIVGGQPQHF. The DNA for the CDR3 is TGTGCCAGTAGTATAGTCGGGGGTCAGCCCCAGCATTTT. The rearrangement joins TRBV19 to TRBJ1-5, with a weak D call TRBD1 (5 bases). In germline, CDR1 is LNHDA, CDR2 SQIVND (reference sequence). CDR3 length equals 13 residues. Trimming took off 1 base at V and 6 bases at J, with 7 bases between the two ends.

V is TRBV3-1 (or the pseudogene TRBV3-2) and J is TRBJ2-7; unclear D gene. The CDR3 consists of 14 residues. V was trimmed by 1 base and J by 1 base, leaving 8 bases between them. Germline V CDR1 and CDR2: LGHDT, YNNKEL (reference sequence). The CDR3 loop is CASSQVVQSYEQYF. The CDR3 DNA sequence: TGTGCCAGCAGCCAAGTCGTTCAGTCCTACGAGCAGTACTTC.

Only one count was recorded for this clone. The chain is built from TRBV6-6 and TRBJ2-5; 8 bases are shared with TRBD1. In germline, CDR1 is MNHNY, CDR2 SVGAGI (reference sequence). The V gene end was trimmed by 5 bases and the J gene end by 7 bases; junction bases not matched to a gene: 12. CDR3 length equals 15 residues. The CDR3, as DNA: TGTGCCAGCAGTACTTCAGGGGGCTACGAAGGGACCCAGTACTTC. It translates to CASSTSGGYEGTQYF.